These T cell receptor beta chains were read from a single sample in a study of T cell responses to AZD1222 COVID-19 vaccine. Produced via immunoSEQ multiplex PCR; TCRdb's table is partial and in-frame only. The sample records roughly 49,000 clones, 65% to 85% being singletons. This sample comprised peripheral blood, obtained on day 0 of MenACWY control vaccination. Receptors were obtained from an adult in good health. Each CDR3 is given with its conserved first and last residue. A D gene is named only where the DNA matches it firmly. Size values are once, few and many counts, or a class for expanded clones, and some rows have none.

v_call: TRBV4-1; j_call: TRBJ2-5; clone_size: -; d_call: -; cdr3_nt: TGCGCCAGCAGCACACAGCGCGCGGAGACCCAGTACTTC; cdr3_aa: CASSTQRAETQYF
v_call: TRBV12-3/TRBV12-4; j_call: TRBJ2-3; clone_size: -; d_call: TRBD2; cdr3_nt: TGTGCCAGCAGTCTAGCGGGGGGGCATACGCAGTATTTT; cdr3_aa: CASSLAGGHTQYF
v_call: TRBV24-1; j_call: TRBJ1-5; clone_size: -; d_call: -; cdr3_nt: TGTGCCACCGCAGTGGGAAGCAATCAGCCCCAGCATTTT; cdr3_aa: CATAVGSNQPQHF
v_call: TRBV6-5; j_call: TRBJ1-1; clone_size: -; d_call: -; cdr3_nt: TGTGCCAGCAGTTACTCTGGCCTGGGCACTGAAGCTTTCTTT; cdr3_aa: CASSYSGLGTEAFF
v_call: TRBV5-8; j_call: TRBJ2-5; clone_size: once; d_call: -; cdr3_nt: TGTGCCAGCAGCTTGCGGGGGCGAAGAGAGACCCAGTACTTC; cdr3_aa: CASSLRGRRETQYF
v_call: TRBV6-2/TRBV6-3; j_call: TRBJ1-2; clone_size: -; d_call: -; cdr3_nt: TGTGCCAGCAGTTACCCCCCGGACAGTTATGGCTACACCTTC; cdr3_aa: CASSYPPDSYGYTF
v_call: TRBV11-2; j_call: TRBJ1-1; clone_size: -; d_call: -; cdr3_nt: TGTGCCAGCAGCCCTCAACAGGGAATAAACACTGAAGCTTTCTTT; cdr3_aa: CASSPQQGINTEAFF
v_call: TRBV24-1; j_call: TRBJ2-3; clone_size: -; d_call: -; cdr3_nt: TGTGCCACCAGTGGCCCAGAGGGCAGGGGCACAGATACGCAGTATTTT; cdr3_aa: CATSGPEGRGTDTQYF
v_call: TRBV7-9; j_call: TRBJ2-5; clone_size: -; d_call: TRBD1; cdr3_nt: TGTGCCAGCAGCCCCTCAGGGGGCCAAGAGACCCAGTACTTC; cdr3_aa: CASSPSGGQETQYF
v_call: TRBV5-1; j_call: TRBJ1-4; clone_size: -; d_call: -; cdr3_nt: TGCGCCAGCAGCTTGCGGGGGGGCGCGGCTAATGAAAAACTGTTTTTT; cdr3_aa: CASSLRGGAANEKLFF
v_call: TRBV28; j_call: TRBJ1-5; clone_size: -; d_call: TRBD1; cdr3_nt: TGTGCCAGCATTGGGACAGGGCGTCAGCCCCAGCATTTT; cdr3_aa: CASIGTGRQPQHF
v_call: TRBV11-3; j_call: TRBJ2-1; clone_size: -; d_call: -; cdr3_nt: TGTGCCAGCAGTCCTCAAAACAATGAGCAGTTCTTC; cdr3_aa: CASSPQNNEQFF
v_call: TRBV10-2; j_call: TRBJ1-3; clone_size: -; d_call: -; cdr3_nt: TGCGCCAGCACCCCAGCGGCAGCTGGAAACACCATATATTTT; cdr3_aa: CASTPAAAGNTIYF
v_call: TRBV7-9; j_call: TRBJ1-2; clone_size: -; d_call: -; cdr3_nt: TGTGCCAGCAGTCAAGCTGACAGACCCACCTATGGCTACACCTTC; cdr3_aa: CASSQADRPTYGYTF
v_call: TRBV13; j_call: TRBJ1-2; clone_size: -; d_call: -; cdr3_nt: TGTGCCAGCAGCGCCCCTCCTGTGTCCCTCTATGGCTACACCTTC; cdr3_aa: CASSAPPVSLYGYTF
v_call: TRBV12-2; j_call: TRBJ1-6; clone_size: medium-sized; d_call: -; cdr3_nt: TGTGCAAGTCGTGATCTGAGCTCCTATAATTCACCCCTCCACTTT; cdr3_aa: CASRDLSSYNSPLHF
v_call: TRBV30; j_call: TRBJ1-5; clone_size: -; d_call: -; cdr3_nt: TGTGCCTGGAGTCTCGGGGGCAATCAGCCCCAGCATTTT; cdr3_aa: CAWSLGGNQPQHF
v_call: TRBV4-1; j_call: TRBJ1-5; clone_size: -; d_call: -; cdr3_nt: TGCGCCAGCAGCCAAGTCCGAACAGGGTCATATCAGCCCCAGCATTTT; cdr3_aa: CASSQVRTGSYQPQHF
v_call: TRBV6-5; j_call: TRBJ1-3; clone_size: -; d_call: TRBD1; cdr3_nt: TGTGCCAGCAGCCGGACAGGGAAATCTGGAAACACCATATATTTT; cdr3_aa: CASSRTGKSGNTIYF
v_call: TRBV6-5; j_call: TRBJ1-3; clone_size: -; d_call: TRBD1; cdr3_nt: TGTGCCAGCAGTTCGGACAGGAGCTCTGGAAACACCATATATTTT; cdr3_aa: CASSSDRSSGNTIYF
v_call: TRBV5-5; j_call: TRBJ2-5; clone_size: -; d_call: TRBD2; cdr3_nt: TGTGCCAGCAGCTTGTCCCCAGCGGGAGGGCAAGAGACCCAGTACTTC; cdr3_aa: CASSLSPAGGQETQYF
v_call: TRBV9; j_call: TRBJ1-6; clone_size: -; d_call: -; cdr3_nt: TGTGCCAGCAGCGTACGGAATAATAATTCACCCCTCCACTTT; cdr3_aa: CASSVRNNNSPLHF
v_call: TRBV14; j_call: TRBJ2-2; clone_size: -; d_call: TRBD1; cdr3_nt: TGTGCCAGCAGCCCCAACAGGGGGACCACCGGGGAGCTGTTTTTT; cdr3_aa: CASSPNRGTTGELFF